A selection of T cell receptor beta chains follows, all from one sample in a study of shared clonotypes between healthy human individuals. Sequenced by immunoSEQ multiplex PCR; TCRdb stores in-frame clones only, minus some. The data hold a few million clones, with roughly 90% observed a single time. Sequences were obtained from naive CD4+ T cells from PBMCs. The receptor source for this set is a man between 18 and 35 years old in good health. Some clones in this sample may be carry-over from other donors' samples. Each CDR3 is given with its conserved first and last residue. The D gene is left open where the match is weak. The listing skips clone size in some rows; elsewhere it reads once, few, many or a size class.

d_call j_call cdr3_length clone_size v_call cdr3_aa cdr3_nt
. TRBJ2-7 13 . TRBV28 CASRSGTIYEQYF TGTGCCAGCAGGTCCGGGACAATTTACGAGCAGTACTTC
. TRBJ2-6 17 once TRBV7-2 CASSLAGRVAGANVLTF TGTGCCAGCAGCTTAGCTGGGAGAGTCGCTGGGGCCAACGTCCTGACTTTC
TRBD2 TRBJ2-1 16 . TRBV7-2 CASSQYRLAGSSEQFF TGTGCCAGCAGCCAATACCGACTAGCCGGTTCGAGTGAGCAGTTCTTC
. TRBJ2-1 14 . TRBV5-4 CASSRVGSYNEQFF TGTGCCAGCAGCCGCGTCGGCAGCTACAATGAGCAGTTCTTC
TRBD2 TRBJ2-1 15 . TRBV27 CASRSQREAYNEQFF TGTGCCAGCAGATCCCAGCGGGAGGCCTACAATGAGCAGTTCTTC
TRBD2 TRBJ2-3 18 . TRBV4-3 CASSQVGLAGGSTDTQYF TGCGCCAGCAGCCAAGTGGGACTAGCGGGAGGGAGCACAGATACGCAGTATTTT
. TRBJ2-5 13 . TRBV5-1 CASSPLYQETQYF TGCGCCAGCAGCCCACTGTACCAAGAGACCCAGTACTTC
TRBD1 TRBJ2-1 16 . TRBV11-3 CASSLEGGLAYNEQFF TGTGCCAGCAGCTTAGAAGGGGGCTTGGCGTACAATGAGCAGTTCTTC
. TRBJ2-7 13 . TRBV6-5 CASSGQTSYEQYF TGTGCCAGCAGCGGACAGACCTCCTACGAGCAGTACTTC
TRBD2 TRBJ2-7 14 . TRBV30 CAWGSSGRAYEQYF TGTGCCTGGGGAAGTAGCGGGAGGGCCTACGAGCAGTACTTC
. TRBJ2-1 15 . TRBV4-3 CASSQERAPYNEQFF TGCGCCAGCAGCCAAGAGAGGGCCCCTTACAATGAGCAGTTCTTC
. TRBJ2-3 13 . TRBV6-5 CASSLVASDTQYF TGTGCCAGCTCTCTGGTAGCGTCAGATACGCAGTATTTT
TRBD1 TRBJ2-5 16 . TRBV27 CASSSRDRGRRETQYF TGTGCCAGCAGTTCCCGGGACAGGGGGCGCCGAGAGACCCAGTACTTC
TRBD2 TRBJ2-1 16 . TRBV5-1 CASSTIAGGGYNEQFF TGCGCCAGCAGCACAATAGCGGGAGGTGGTTACAATGAGCAGTTCTTC
TRBD2 TRBJ2-1 16 . TRBV19 CASSMREGRFYGEQFF TGTGCCAGTAGTATGCGGGAGGGCCGGTTTTATGGTGAGCAGTTCTTC
TRBD1 TRBJ1-5 15 few TRBV28 CASTEGAVGNQPQHF TGTGCCAGCACGGAGGGGGCCGTTGGCAATCAGCCCCAGCATTTT
. TRBJ1-5 16 . TRBV18 CASSPSTRRGSQPQHF TGTGCCAGCTCACCTTCCACGAGGCGGGGTAGTCAGCCCCAGCATTTT
. TRBJ2-6 18 . TRBV27 CASRSPQGTNSGANVLTF TGTGCCAGCAGATCGCCACAGGGAACAAACTCTGGGGCCAACGTCCTGACTTTC
. TRBJ2-1 12 . TRBV6-1 CASSERENEQFF TGTGCCAGCAGTGAAAGGGAGAATGAGCAGTTCTTC
. TRBJ2-2 15 . TRBV15 CATSSGGRAAGELFF TGTGCCACCAGCAGTGGAGGACGAGCGGCCGGGGAGCTGTTTTTT
. TRBJ1-4 12 . TRBV19 CASTQGREKLFF TGTGCCAGTACCCAGGGGCGTGAAAAACTGTTTTTT
TRBD1 TRBJ2-7 15 . TRBV28 CASSSVRDRTYEQYF TGTGCCAGCAGTTCTGTCCGGGACAGGACCTACGAGCAGTACTTC
TRBD1 TRBJ1-4 17 . TRBV27 CASSTRPDRGRGEKLFF TGTGCCAGCAGTACACGACCGGACAGGGGGCGGGGTGAAAAACTGTTTTTT
. TRBJ2-1 16 . TRBV6-6 CASSYSRGDAGNEQFF TGTGCCAGCAGTTACTCGAGGGGGGACGCCGGGAATGAGCAGTTCTTC
. TRBJ1-1 12 . TRBV7-2 CASSSLYTEAFF TGTGCCAGCAGCTCCCTATACACTGAAGCTTTCTTT
. TRBJ1-5 15 . TRBV19 CASSLGVFLDQPQHF TGTGCCAGTAGTCTAGGGGTCTTCTTGGATCAGCCCCAGCATTTT
TRBD2 TRBJ2-5 15 . TRBV29-1 CSVGGMWREPKTQYF TGCAGCGTTGGGGGGATGTGGCGGGAGCCCAAGACCCAGTACTTC
TRBD1 TRBJ2-7 13 once TRBV30 CAWSRQGTYEQYF TGTGCCTGGAGCCGACAGGGGACCTACGAGCAGTACTTC
. TRBJ1-5 13 . TRBV29-1 CSVKRGENQPQHF TGCAGCGTTAAGAGAGGGGAAAATCAGCCCCAGCATTTT
TRBD1 TRBJ1-1 15 . TRBV28 CASRRPGTEYTEAFF TGTGCCAGCAGACGTCCCGGGACAGAGTACACTGAAGCTTTCTTT
TRBD2 TRBJ2-1 20 . TRBV28 CASSGYPGLAGRSSYNEQFF TGTGCCAGCAGTGGGTATCCGGGACTAGCGGGTCGCAGCTCCTACAATGAGCAGTTCTTC
TRBD1 TRBJ1-5 15 . TRBV4-1 CASSPRTGQNQPQHF TGCGCCAGCAGCCCGAGGACAGGACAAAATCAGCCCCAGCATTTT
. TRBJ2-3 14 . TRBV10-3 CAIAIAFSTDTQYF TGTGCCATCGCGATAGCCTTTAGCACAGATACGCAGTATTTT
. TRBJ1-5 14 . TRBV7-8 CASSWGGGDQPQHF TGTGCCAGCAGTTGGGGGGGAGGGGACCAGCCCCAGCATTTT
. TRBJ2-1 15 . TRBV7-9 CASSFHLDPGNEQFF TGTGCCAGCAGCTTTCACCTAGATCCGGGCAATGAGCAGTTCTTC
. TRBJ1-3 18 once TRBV4-2 CASSQDSGRAYSGNTIYF TGTGCCAGCAGCCAAGATTCGGGCAGGGCCTACTCTGGAAACACCATATATTTT
TRBD1 TRBJ1-2 14 few TRBV30 CAWKRQGIDYGYTF TGTGCCTGGAAGCGACAGGGGATCGACTATGGCTACACCTTC
. TRBJ1-1 14 . TRBV6-1 CASSSRRGNTEAFF TGTGCCAGCAGTTCCCGCCGGGGGAACACTGAAGCTTTCTTT
TRBD2 TRBJ2-7 15 . TRBV7-9 CASSLTSGFWGEQYF TGTGCCAGCAGCTTGACTAGCGGGTTTTGGGGCGAGCAGTACTTC
. TRBJ1-1 15 . TRBV19 CASSIPRGGRTEAFF TGTGCCAGTAGTATCCCTAGGGGGGGCCGGACTGAAGCTTTCTTT
TRBD1 TRBJ1-4 17 . TRBV7-2 CASSPRGAQVLNEKLFF TGTGCCAGCAGCCCCAGGGGGGCCCAAGTCCTTAATGAAAAACTGTTTTTT
. TRBJ2-6 19 . TRBV28 CASSSPNSASFSGANVLTF TGTGCCAGCAGTTCGCCCAACAGCGCCAGCTTCTCTGGGGCCAACGTCCTGACTTTC
TRBD2 TRBJ2-7 15 . TRBV5-1 CASSLQLAGVYEQYF TGCGCCAGCAGCCTACAACTAGCGGGAGTATACGAGCAGTACTTC
. TRBJ2-7 11 . TRBV7-2 CASSRTTEQYF TGTGCCAGCAGCCGGACTACCGAGCAGTACTTC
. TRBJ2-7 14 . TRBV19 CASSKQSSSYEQYF TGTGCCAGTAGTAAACAGTCCAGCTCCTACGAGCAGTACTTC
. TRBJ1-2 13 . TRBV5-4 CASSLDRVRGYTF TGTGCCAGCAGCCTGGACCGGGTCCGTGGCTACACCTTC
TRBD1 TRBJ1-6 15 . TRBV18 CASSHGTGDGSPLHF TGTGCCAGCTCACACGGGACAGGGGACGGTTCACCCCTCCACTTT
. TRBJ1-2 15 . TRBV18 CASSPALEGRYGYTF TGTGCCAGCTCACCTGCCCTGGAGGGCCGCTATGGCTACACCTTC
. TRBJ2-3 14 . TRBV7-3 CASSASGGGDTQYF TGTGCCAGCAGCGCGTCTGGAGGAGGCGATACGCAGTATTTT
. TRBJ1-2 16 . TRBV7-8 CASSLAYRGANYGYTF TGTGCCAGCAGCTTAGCGTACCGCGGAGCTAACTATGGCTACACCTTC
. TRBJ1-1 9 . TRBV7-9 CASSVEAFF TGTGCCAGCAGCGTAGAAGCTTTCTTT
. TRBJ1-2 15 . TRBV4-1 CASSQSRDGFYGYTF TGCGCCAGCAGCCAAAGTAGAGACGGGTTCTATGGCTACACCTTC
. TRBJ1-1 14 few TRBV6-5 CASSYRDMNTEAFF TGTGCCAGCAGTTACCGGGACATGAACACTGAAGCTTTCTTT
. TRBJ1-1 13 . TRBV5-1 CASSLGLVTEAFF TGCGCCAGCAGCTTGGGGCTGGTCACTGAAGCTTTCTTT
. TRBJ2-2 18 . TRBV7-9 CASSSIPHGTENTGELFF TGTGCCAGCAGCTCAATTCCTCATGGGACGGAGAACACCGGGGAGCTGTTTTTT